This entry lists 31 T cell receptor beta chains sequenced from one sample in a study of memory CD4+ T cells and cytomegalovirus serostatus. Single viable CD3+CD4+CD8-CD45RO+ cells were sorted as the memory CD4+ T cells. The data were produced by immunoSEQ multiplex PCR, yet TCRdb's version contains in-frame clones alone and is incomplete. The data hold about 53,000 clones, with about 81% observed a single time. The source material was memory CD4+ T cells from blood. All receptors come from an adult in good health and CMV-seronegative.

V is TRBV6-5 and J is TRBJ1-1; D may be TRBD1 (6 bases). V was cut by 5 bases and J by 3 bases, with 13 bases left in between. CDR3 length equals 14 residues. CDR1 and CDR2 (germline): MNHEY, SVGAGI. CDR3 residues: CASSQLTGHTEAFF. CDR3 in DNA: TGTGCCAGCAGTCAATTAACAGGGCACACTGAAGCTTTCTTT.

This clone was picked up a small number of times. The J gene is TRBJ2-3, the V gene TRBV2; TRBD1 agrees at 7 bases. The CDR3 is made up of 17 amino acids. In germline, CDR1 is SNHLY, CDR2 FYNNEI. The ends lost 2 bases at V and 2 bases at J; junction bases unmatched: 10. CDR3 sequence: CASSEIGTADFTDTQYF. Written as DNA, the CDR3 is TGTGCCAGCAGTGAAATCGGGACAGCTGACTTCACAGATACGCAGTATTTT.

This chain joins TRBV7-9 and TRBJ1-4; TRBD1 matches at 11 bases. Germline V CDR1 and CDR2: SEHNR, FQNEAQ (reference sequence). V was pared by 1 base and J by 8 bases, with 6 bases of the junction left unmatched. The CDR3 is 16 amino acids. CDR3: CASSLGDRGAKEKLFF. The DNA of the CDR3 is TGTGCCAGCAGCTTAGGGGACAGGGGGGCAAAAGAAAAACTGTTTTTT.

The rearrangement uses TRBV7-9 and TRBJ2-3; a possible D gene is TRBD2 (6 bases). The germline V and J ends were trimmed by 5 bases and 1 base, with 16 bases remaining between them. This CDR3 has 16 residues. Germline lookup yields CDR1 SEHNR and CDR2 FQNEAQ (reference sequence). The CDR3: CASSRDSGSRTDTQYF. The CDR3 bases are TGTGCCAGCAGCCGGGATAGCGGCAGCCGCACAGATACGCAGTATTTT.

This chain joins TRBV18 and TRBJ1-1; D is unclear. The CDR3 is 13 residues long. Germline V lookup: CDR1 KGHSH, CDR2 LQKENI. V lost 6 bases and J lost 0, with 8 bases in between. The DNA for the CDR3 is TGTGCCAGCTCCCAGGAGATGAACACTGAAGCTTTCTTT. The encoded protein is CASSQEMNTEAFF.

The chain couples TRBV6-6 to TRBJ2-1; D is undetermined. This CDR3 has 13 residues. The germline CDR1 and CDR2 sequences are MNHNY and SVGAGI (reference sequence). Between the trimmed V and J ends, which lost 6 bases and 3 bases, there was a span of 9 bases. The CDR3 protein is CASRGRNYNEQFF. CDR3 DNA sequence: TGTGCCAGCAGAGGACGGAACTACAATGAGCAGTTCTTC.

The chain has TRBV5-1 and TRBJ2-2, with 10 bases aligning to TRBD1. The CDR3 runs 15 residues. V dropped 4 bases and J dropped 6; count of bases not matched to a gene: 6. Germline values: CDR1 SGHRS, CDR2 YFSETQ. For the CDR3, the DNA is TGCGCCAGCAGCATTGGGACAGGGGTGTCCGGGGAGCTGTTTTTT. This codes for CASSIGTGVSGELFF. The complete variable domain, with remaining parts taken from reference TRBV5-1 and TRBJ2-2, reads KAGVTQTPRYLIKTRGQQVTLSCSPISGHRSVSWYQQTPGQGLQFLFEYFSETQRNKGNFPGRFSGRQFSNSRSEMNVSTLELGDSALYLCASSIGTGVSGELFFGEGSRLTVL.

V usage is TRBV7-6 and J usage is TRBJ2-1; 9 positions match TRBD1. The junction had 11 bases not matched to a gene; V was cut back by 4 bases and J by 10 bases. CDR1 and CDR2 (germline): SGHVS, FNYEAQ. The CDR3 has 15 residues. The CDR3 here is CASSYETGGTYEQFF. The CDR3 DNA follows: TGTGCCAGCAGCTACGAGACAGGGGGTACATACGAGCAGTTCTTC.

The chain uses TRBV6-5 and TRBJ1-2; 9 nucleotides agree with TRBD1. The CDR3 is 15 amino acids. The germline V gene has CDR1 MNHEY and CDR2 SVGAGI. The V and J ends lost 7 bases and 2 bases, in that order; junction bases with no gene match: 8. The CDR3 loop is CASTPKTGGNYGYTF. CDR3 sequence (DNA): TGTGCCAGCACCCCTAAGACAGGGGGGAACTATGGCTACACCTTC.

The chain joins TRBV5-8 to TRBJ2-7; D gene uncertain. The germline V gene encodes CDR1 SGHTS and CDR2 YDEGEE. Trimming took off 2 bases at V and 5 bases at J, with 11 bases between the two ends. The CDR3 runs to 13 residues. CDR3 nucleotide sequence: TGTGCCAGCAGCTTATTGGGCGGCGACGAGCAGTACTTC. It encodes CASSLLGGDEQYF.

The chain joins TRBV5-4 to TRBJ2-1, with TRBD2 identical over 10 bases. Germline V gives CDR1 SGHNT, CDR2 YYREEE (reference sequence). The CDR3 runs 16 residues. Unmatched junction bases numbered 10, after V lost 4 bases and J lost 6 bases. The CDR3 sequence is CASSHTAGGRGNEQFF. The CDR3 DNA reads TGTGCCAGCAGCCACACAGCGGGAGGGCGGGGCAATGAGCAGTTCTTC.

In its sample, this clone was seen once. The chain couples TRBV7-2 to TRBJ2-7; D may match TRBD1 or TRBD2 (5 bases each). The germline CDR1 and CDR2 sequences are SGHTA and FQGNSA. V was clipped by 0 bases and J by 3 bases, with 15 bases between them. The CDR3 extends over 16 amino acids. CDR3 sequence reads: CASSLAGGPADYEQYF. Written as DNA, the CDR3 is TGTGCCAGCAGCTTAGCTGGGGGTCCGGCGGACTACGAGCAGTACTTC.

The CDR3 nucleotides read TGTGCCAGCAGCCGCTCCCCCTCCGAAGATACGCAGTATTTT. It yields the protein CASSRSPSEDTQYF. The V call is TRBV28, the J call TRBJ2-3; no definite D call. The CDR3 runs to 14 residues. Germline V gene sequence: CDR1 MDHEN, CDR2 SYDVKM. The V end lost 6 bases, the J end lost 5 bases, and 15 bases lay between the germline ends.

The V call is TRBV12-5, the J call TRBJ2-1; D is undetermined. Germline assignment: CDR1 LGHNT and CDR2 FRNRAP. V lost 2 bases and J lost 6, with 14 bases in between. This CDR3 is 15 amino acids long. This chain's CDR3 is CASGLLGRQFNEQFF. The CDR3 DNA sequence: TGTGCTAGTGGTTTGCTGGGTCGCCAGTTCAATGAGCAGTTCTTC. The complete variable domain, with remaining parts taken from reference TRBV12-5 and TRBJ2-1, reads DARVTQTPRHKVTEMGQEVTMRCQPILGHNTVFWYRQTMMQGLELLAYFRNRAPLDDSGMPKDRFSAEMPDATLATLKIQPSEPRDSAVYFCASGLLGRQFNEQFFGPGTRLTVL.

As to this clone: Other DNA sequences within the sample encode an identical CDR3. This chain links TRBV19 with TRBJ1-5, with 12 bases aligning to TRBD1. This CDR3 comprises 14 residues. V shed 6 bases and J 5 bases; nucleotides not matched to a gene: 2. Germline CDR1 LNHDA, CDR2 SQIVND (reference sequence). In nucleotides, the CDR3 is TGTGCCAGTAGGGGACAGGGGGCTGATCAGCCCCAGCATTTT. It specifies CASRGQGADQPQHF.

The chain recombines TRBV4-2 with TRBJ2-3; perhaps TRBD1 as D (6 bases). Trimming pared 0 bases from V and 1 base from J, leaving 8 bases between. Germline CDR1 LGHNA, CDR2 YNFKEQ. This CDR3 region has 15 residues. In DNA, the CDR3 is TGTGCCAGCAGCCAAGATGCAGGGGGCACAGATACGCAGTATTTT. Its protein product is CASSQDAGGTDTQYF.

The chain combines TRBV6-5 with TRBJ2-6; D is perhaps TRBD1 or TRBD2 (5 bases each). This CDR3 is built from 12 residues. The V and J ends lost 6 bases and 15 bases respectively, with 15 bases between them. CDR1 MNHEY and CDR2 SVGAGI come from the germline V gene. This chain's CDR3 is CASRPGAKGLTF. CDR3 nucleotides: TGTGCCAGCAGACCCGGGGCCAAGGGCCTGACTTTC.

As regards this clone: Sequence at one end of the junction differs from germline and may be a read error. The chain links TRBV7-9 to TRBJ1-2; unclear D gene. This CDR3 contains 11 residues. The germline CDR1 and CDR2 sequences are SEHNR and FQNEAQ (reference sequence). CDR3 DNA sequence: TGTGCCAGCAGCCTTCGGGGTTCCCCGGTCTTC. This gives the protein CASSLRGSPVF.

This clone was found once. This same CDR3 is encoded by further DNA sequences in the sample. V is TRBV7-6 and J is TRBJ1-1, with D tentatively TRBD1 (5 bases). The CDR3 runs 12 residues. Germline values: CDR1 SGHVS, CDR2 FNYEAQ. V gave up 4 bases and J gave up 5 bases, with 8 bases separating them. CDR3 sequence reads: CASSSGRTEAFF. The CDR3 coding sequence is TGTGCCAGCAGCTCAGGGAGGACTGAAGCTTTCTTT.

The chain joins TRBV30 to TRBJ2-7, with D perhaps assigned TRBD1 or TRBD2 (5 bases each). The CDR3 has 13 amino acids. Trimming removed 4 bases at V and 5 bases at J, with 15 bases between. The germline gives CDR1 GTSNPN, CDR2 SVGIG (reference sequence). CDR3 bases: TGTGCCTGGACGGGACGGTTCCTTGACGAGCAGTACTTC. Its translation is CAWTGRFLDEQYF.

DNA for the CDR3: TGCGCCAGCAGCTCGGGACTAGGGGACAATGAGCAGTTCTTC. The encoded protein is CASSSGLGDNEQFF. The J gene is TRBJ2-1, the V gene TRBV5-1, with 8 positions matching TRBD2. With V trimmed by 3 bases and J by 5 bases, 4 bases remained unmatched. The germline CDR1 and CDR2 sequences are SGHRS and YFSETQ. The CDR3 extends over 14 amino acids. Full variable domain (rest looked up from reference TRBV5-1 and TRBJ2-1): KAGVTQTPRYLIKTRGQQVTLSCSPISGHRSVSWYQQTPGQGLQFLFEYFSETQRNKGNFPGRFSGRQFSNSRSEMNVSTLELGDSALYLCASSSGLGDNEQFFGPGTRLTVL.

V usage is TRBV7-9 and J usage is TRBJ1-2; 7 bases align to TRBD1. CDR3 length equals 15 residues. After removal of 3 bases from V and 3 bases from J, the junction contained 7 bases not matched to a gene. CDR1 and CDR2 from the germline V gene are SEHNR and FQNEAQ (reference sequence). DNA of the CDR3: TGTGCCAGCAGCTTCGGGGCCGGGACAGACTATGGCTACACCTTC. Its translation: CASSFGAGTDYGYTF.

The chain joins TRBV5-1 to TRBJ2-5, with D perhaps TRBD1 or TRBD2 (6 bases each). Germline V gives CDR1 SGHRS, CDR2 YFSETQ. The germline V and J ends were trimmed by 6 bases and 5 bases, with 23 bases remaining between them. CDR3 length: 16 amino acids. CDR3 amino acids: CASIGPVPGAGETQYF. The CDR3 nucleotides read TGCGCCAGCATAGGCCCCGTGCCGGGGGCCGGGGAGACCCAGTACTTC. The full variable domain, rest sourced from reference TRBV5-1 and TRBJ2-5, is KAGVTQTPRYLIKTRGQQVTLSCSPISGHRSVSWYQQTPGQGLQFLFEYFSETQRNKGNFPGRFSGRQFSNSRSEMNVSTLELGDSALYLCASIGPVPGAGETQYFGPGTRLLVL.

CDR3 loop: CSVKRGAGGYEQYF. The DNA of the CDR3 is TGCAGCGTCAAAAGGGGTGCGGGTGGGTACGAGCAGTACTTC. The chain recombines TRBV29-1 with TRBJ2-7; possibly TRBD1 or TRBD2 for D (5 bases each). CDR1 and CDR2 from the germline V gene are SQVTM and ANQGSEA. This CDR3 spans 14 amino acids. V was clipped by 6 bases and J by 4 bases, with 19 bases between them.

The chain couples TRBV7-9 to TRBJ1-4; 7 bases match TRBD1. The CDR3 runs 14 residues. Germline V gives CDR1 SEHNR, CDR2 FQNEAQ (reference sequence). The V gene end was trimmed by 4 bases and the J gene end by 3 bases; junction bases not matched to a gene: 2. The CDR3 is CASSSQGANEKLFF. The CDR3 DNA follows: TGTGCCAGCAGCTCTCAGGGGGCTAATGAAAAACTGTTTTTT.

This chain connects TRBV15 to TRBJ2-7; TRBD2 is a possible D gene (5 bases). V lost 2 bases and J lost 7, with 9 bases in between. The V gene's germline CDR1 is LNHNV and CDR2 YYDKDF (reference sequence). This CDR3 region has 12 residues. CDR3 amino acids: CATSRPRDEQYF. Here the CDR3 DNA reads TGTGCCACCAGCAGACCCCGGGATGAGCAGTACTTC.

This rearrangement joins TRBV10-3 to TRBJ2-6, with a tentative D call TRBD1 (6 bases). Germline CDR1 is ENHRY and CDR2 is SYGVKD. The germline V and J ends were trimmed by 3 bases and 4 bases, with 7 bases remaining between them. CDR3 length: 14 residues. The CDR3, as DNA: TGTGCCATCAGTGATAGGGGGGGGGCCAACGTCCTGACTTTC. Translation gives CAISDRGGANVLTF.

V usage is TRBV15 and J usage is TRBJ1-2; tentatively, D is TRBD1 (5 bases). The V gene's germline CDR1 is LNHNV and CDR2 YYDKDF (reference sequence). This CDR3 has 14 residues. V lost 2 bases and J lost 8, with 15 bases in between. CDR3 loop: CATSRLQGGLGYTF. The CDR3 coding sequence is TGTGCCACCAGCAGACTCCAGGGCGGTTTGGGCTACACCTTC.

This clone was detected only a few times. J is TRBJ1-1 and V is TRBV14; TRBD1 agrees at 10 bases. The CDR3 consists of 14 residues. The junction had 5 bases not matched to a gene; V was cut back by 4 bases and J by 6 bases. Germline CDR1 and CDR2: SGHDN and FVKESK. This CDR3 reads CASSLDRGLSEAFF. CDR3 nucleotide sequence: TGTGCCAGCAGCCTTGACAGGGGGCTCTCTGAAGCTTTCTTT.

The chain couples TRBV7-2 to TRBJ2-7; TRBD2 is a possible D gene (7 bases). The germline V and J ends were trimmed by 7 bases and 1 base, with 14 bases remaining between them. This CDR3 has 14 amino acids. Germline V gene sequence: CDR1 SGHTA, CDR2 FQGNSA. The CDR3: CASTTRGGSYEQYF. Here the CDR3 DNA reads TGTGCCAGCACCACAAGGGGGGGATCCTACGAGCAGTACTTC.

The rearrangement uses TRBV10-3 and TRBJ2-5; 16 nucleotides match TRBD2. CDR1 is ENHRY and CDR2 is SYGVKD in the germline V gene. The CDR3 has 16 residues. V trimming: 10 bases; J trimming: 5 bases; junction bases outside the gene matches: 10. Here the CDR3 reads CATNPGTSGRDETQYF. CDR3 nucleotides: TGTGCCACTAACCCAGGGACTAGCGGGAGGGACGAGACCCAGTACTTC.